This T cell receptor beta chain was identified in a study of OX40 agonist ivuxolimab in advanced cancers. Study details: The study enrolled dose-escalation patients with hepatocellular carcinoma, melanoma, renal cell or head and neck cancer. General study results and limits: Part of the nonresponder group also had normalized T-cell clonal expansion that was low. At 0.1 to 3.0 mg/kg and by week 6, CD4+ and CD8+ T cells in the blood had expanded clonally.

Profiled with immunoSEQ multiplex PCR; TCRdb holds only in-frame clones, not every one. Of under 35,000 clones in the sample, 82% are singletons; the top ten hold less than 25%. Trimming pared 3 bases from V and 0 bases from J, leaving 9 bases between. This CDR3 is 15 amino acids long. In germline, CDR1 is MGHRA, CDR2 YSYEKL. Points on this clone: What it binds is not known.

Specimen: CD4+ or CD8+ T cells sorted from blood, collected in a trial of the OX40 agonist ivuxolimab. The rearrangement joins TRBV4-1 to TRBJ2-1; D uncertain. The receptor comes from an adult with an advanced solid tumor such as melanoma, head and neck, liver or kidney cancer. This CDR3 reads CASSQYSSSYNEQFF. In DNA form, the CDR3 reads TGCGCCAGCAGCCAGTACAGCAGCTCCTACAATGAGCAGTTCTTC.